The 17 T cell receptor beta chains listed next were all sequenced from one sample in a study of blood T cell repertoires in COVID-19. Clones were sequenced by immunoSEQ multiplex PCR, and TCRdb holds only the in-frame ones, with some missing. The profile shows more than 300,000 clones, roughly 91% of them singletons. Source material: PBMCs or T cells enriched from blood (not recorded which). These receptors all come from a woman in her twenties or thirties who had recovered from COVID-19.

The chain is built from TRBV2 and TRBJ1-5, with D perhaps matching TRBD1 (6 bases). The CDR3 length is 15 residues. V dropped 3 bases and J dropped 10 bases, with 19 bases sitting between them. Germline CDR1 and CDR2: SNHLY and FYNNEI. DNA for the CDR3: TGTGCCAGCAGTGAGATGTCGGGACATATTAGCCCCCAGCATTTT. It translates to CASSEMSGHISPQHF.

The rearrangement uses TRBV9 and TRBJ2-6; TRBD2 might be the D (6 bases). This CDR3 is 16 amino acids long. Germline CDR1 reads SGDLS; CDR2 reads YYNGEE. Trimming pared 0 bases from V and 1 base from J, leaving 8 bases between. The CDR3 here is CASSVEGRSGANVLTF. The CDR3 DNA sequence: TGTGCCAGCAGCGTAGAAGGGAGGTCTGGGGCCAACGTCCTGACTTTC.

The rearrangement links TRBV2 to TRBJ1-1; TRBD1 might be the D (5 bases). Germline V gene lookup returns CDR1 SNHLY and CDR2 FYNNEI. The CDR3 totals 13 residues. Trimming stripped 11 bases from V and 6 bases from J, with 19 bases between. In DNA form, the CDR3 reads TGTGCCGGAACATCGCAGGGCTCCTCTGAAGCTTTCTTT. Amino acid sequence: CAGTSQGSSEAFF.

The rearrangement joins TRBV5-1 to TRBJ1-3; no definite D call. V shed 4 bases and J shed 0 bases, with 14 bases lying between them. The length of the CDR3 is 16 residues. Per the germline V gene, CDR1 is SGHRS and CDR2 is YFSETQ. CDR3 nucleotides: TGCGCCAGCAGCGCCGGACTGATTAGCTCTGGAAACACCATATATTTT. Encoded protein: CASSAGLISSGNTIYF.

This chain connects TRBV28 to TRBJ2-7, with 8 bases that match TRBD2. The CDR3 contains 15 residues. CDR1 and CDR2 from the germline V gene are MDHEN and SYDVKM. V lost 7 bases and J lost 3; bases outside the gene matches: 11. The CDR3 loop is CASTARLAMLYEQYF. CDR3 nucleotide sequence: TGTGCCAGCACCGCACGACTAGCGATGCTCTACGAGCAGTACTTC.

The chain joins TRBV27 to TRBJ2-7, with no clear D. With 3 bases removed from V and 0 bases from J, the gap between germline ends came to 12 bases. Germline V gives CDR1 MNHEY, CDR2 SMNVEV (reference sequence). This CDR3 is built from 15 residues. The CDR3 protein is CASSFHGTVSYEQYF. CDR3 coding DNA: TGTGCCAGCAGTTTCCACGGCACAGTCTCCTACGAGCAGTACTTC.

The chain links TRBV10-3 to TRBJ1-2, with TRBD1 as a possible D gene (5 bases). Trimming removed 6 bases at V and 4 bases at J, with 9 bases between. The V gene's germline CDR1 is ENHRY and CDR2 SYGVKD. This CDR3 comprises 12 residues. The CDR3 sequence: CAIRATGYGYTF. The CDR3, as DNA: TGTGCCATCAGAGCCACAGGCTATGGCTACACCTTC.

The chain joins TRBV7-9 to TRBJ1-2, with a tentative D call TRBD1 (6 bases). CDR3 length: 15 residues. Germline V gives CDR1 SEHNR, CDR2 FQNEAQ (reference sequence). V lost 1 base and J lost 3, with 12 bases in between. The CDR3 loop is CASSLVLGAYYGYTF. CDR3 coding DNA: TGTGCCAGCAGCTTAGTTCTGGGGGCGTACTATGGCTACACCTTC. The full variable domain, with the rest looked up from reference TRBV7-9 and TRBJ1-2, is DTGVSQNPRHKITKRGQNVTFRCDPISEHNRLYWYRQTLGQGPEFLTYFQNEAQLEKSRLLSDRFSAERPKGSFSTLEIQRTEQGDSAMYLCASSLVLGAYYGYTFGSGTRLTVV.

The CDR3 coding sequence is TGTGCCAGCAGTTCGGACAGGAATACCTACGAGCAGTACTTC. This gives the protein CASSSDRNTYEQYF. The V call is TRBV27, the J call TRBJ2-7; TRBD1 matches 7 bases. CDR1 MNHEY and CDR2 SMNVEV come from the germline V gene (reference sequence). The CDR3 has 14 amino acids. Trimming at V came to 4 bases and at J to 2 bases, leaving 5 bases not matched to a gene.

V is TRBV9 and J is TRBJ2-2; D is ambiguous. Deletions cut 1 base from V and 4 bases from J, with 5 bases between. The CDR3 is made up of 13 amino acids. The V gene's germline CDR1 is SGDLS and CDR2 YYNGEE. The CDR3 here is CASSVSVTGELFF. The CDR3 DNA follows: TGTGCCAGCAGCGTATCGGTCACCGGGGAGCTGTTTTTT.

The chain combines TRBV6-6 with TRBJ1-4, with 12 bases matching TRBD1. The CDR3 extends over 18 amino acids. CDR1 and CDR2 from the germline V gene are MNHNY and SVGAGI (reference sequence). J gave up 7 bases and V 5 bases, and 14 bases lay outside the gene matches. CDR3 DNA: TGTGCCAGCAGTCGCACCGGGACAGGGGGCTTGTTCGGTGAAAAACTGTTTTTT. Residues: CASSRTGTGGLFGEKLFF.

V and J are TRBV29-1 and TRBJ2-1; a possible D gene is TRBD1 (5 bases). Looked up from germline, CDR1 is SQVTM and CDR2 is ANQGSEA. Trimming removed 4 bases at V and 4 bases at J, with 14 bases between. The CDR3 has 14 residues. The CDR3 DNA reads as TGCAGCGTTGCTCGTCAAGGGGCATACAATGAGCAGTTCTTC. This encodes CSVARQGAYNEQFF.

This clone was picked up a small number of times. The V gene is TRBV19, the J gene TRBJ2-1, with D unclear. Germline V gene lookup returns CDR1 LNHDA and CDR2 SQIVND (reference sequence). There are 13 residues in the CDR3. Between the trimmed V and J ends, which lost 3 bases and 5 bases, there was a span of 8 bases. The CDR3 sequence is CASSMSMDNEQFF. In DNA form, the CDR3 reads TGTGCCAGTAGTATGTCTATGGACAATGAGCAGTTCTTC.

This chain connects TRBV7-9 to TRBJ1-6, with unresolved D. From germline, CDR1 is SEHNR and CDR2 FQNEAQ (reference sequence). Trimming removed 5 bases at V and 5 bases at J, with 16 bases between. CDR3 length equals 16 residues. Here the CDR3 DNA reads TGTGCCAGCAGCCCAATTTTCGACGACAATAATTCACCCCTCCACTTT. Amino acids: CASSPIFDDNNSPLHF. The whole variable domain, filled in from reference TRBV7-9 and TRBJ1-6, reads DTGVSQNPRHKITKRGQNVTFRCDPISEHNRLYWYRQTLGQGPEFLTYFQNEAQLEKSRLLSDRFSAERPKGSFSTLEIQRTEQGDSAMYLCASSPIFDDNNSPLHFGNGTRLTVT.

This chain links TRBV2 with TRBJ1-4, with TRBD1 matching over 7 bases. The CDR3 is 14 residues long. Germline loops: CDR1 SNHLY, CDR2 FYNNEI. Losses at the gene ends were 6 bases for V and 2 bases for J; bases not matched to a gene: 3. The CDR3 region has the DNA TGTGCCAGCAGCGAACAGGGGACTAATGAAAAACTGTTTTTT. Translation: CASSEQGTNEKLFF. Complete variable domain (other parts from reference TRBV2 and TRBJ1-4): EPEVTQTPSHQVTQMGQEVILRCVPISNHLYFYWYRQILGQKVEFLVSFYNNEISEKSEIFDDQFSVERPDGSNFTLKIRSTKLEDSAMYFCASSEQGTNEKLFFGSGTQLSVL.

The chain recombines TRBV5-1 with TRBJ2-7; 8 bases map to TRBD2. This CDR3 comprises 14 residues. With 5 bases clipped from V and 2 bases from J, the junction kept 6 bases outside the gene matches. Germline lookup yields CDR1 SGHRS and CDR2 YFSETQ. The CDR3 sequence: CASRFSGETYEQYF. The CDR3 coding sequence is TGCGCCAGCAGATTTAGCGGGGAAACCTACGAGCAGTACTTC.

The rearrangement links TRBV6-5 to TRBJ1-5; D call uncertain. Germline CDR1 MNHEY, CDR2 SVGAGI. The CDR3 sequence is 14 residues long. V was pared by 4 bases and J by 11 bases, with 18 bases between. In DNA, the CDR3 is TGTGCCAGCAGTTTCTCGATGGGCGCTGTAGCCCAGCATTTT. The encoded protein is CASSFSMGAVAQHF.